This is a list of T cell receptor beta chains from one sample in a study of a mutant IDH1 vaccine in newly diagnosed glioma. Profiling relied on immunoSEQ multiplex PCR, and the TCRdb table lists in-frame clones only, not all of them. The data contain 59,000 or so clones, 75% to 95% of them singletons. The sample in question was PBMCs, obtained from a glioma patient treated with radiotherapy, temozolomide or both. All receptors come from a man over 45 with glioma. Both conserved end residues are part of each CDR3. A D gene is named only where the DNA matches it firmly. Some rows have no size entry. The others give once, few or many, or a class for an expanded clone.

>-|TRBV5-1|TRBD1|TRBJ2-5
TGCGCCAGCAGCTCCCGGGACAGGGGGGAGACCCAGTACTTC
CASSSRDRGETQYF
>-|TRBV19|-|TRBJ1-4
TGTGCCAGTAGTCCCCGGGACGCTAATGAAAAACTGTTTTTT
CASSPRDANEKLFF
>-|TRBV19|-|TRBJ1-2
TGTGCCAGTAGCCCCCCGGCAGGGAGTCACTATGGCTACACCTTC
CASSPPAGSHYGYTF
>-|TRBV5-1|TRBD2|TRBJ2-3
TGCGCCAGCAGCTTGGAACTAGCGGGAGGCACAGATACGCAGTATTTT
CASSLELAGGTDTQYF
>-|TRBV4-1|-|TRBJ2-7
TGCGCCAGCAGCCACTATCACACAGGTGCCTCACCGACCTACGAGCAGTACTTC
CASSHYHTGASPTYEQYF
>-|TRBV15|-|TRBJ2-5
TGTGCCACCAGCAGCCGGGCGACAGAGACCCAGTACTTC
CATSSRATETQYF
>-|TRBV27|-|TRBJ1-2
TGTGCCAGCAGTTTTCTCGACAGAAACTATGGCTACACCTTC
CASSFLDRNYGYTF
>once|TRBV15|-|TRBJ1-6
TGTGCCACCAGCAGAGAGAGGGGGTCCCGTAATTCACCCCTCCACTTT
CATSRERGSRNSPLHF
>-|TRBV5-5|-|TRBJ2-5
TGTGCCAGCAGCTTGGAAAAGGAGACCCAGTACTTC
CASSLEKETQYF
>-|TRBV30|TRBD2|TRBJ2-3
TGTGCCTGGAGCCAACGGGGGGTTAGCACAGATACGCAGTATTTT
CAWSQRGVSTDTQYF
>-|TRBV6-5|-|TRBJ1-1
TGTGCCAGCAGCCACGGGGGGAACACTGAAGCTTTCTTT
CASSHGGNTEAFF
>-|TRBV12-5|TRBD1|TRBJ1-4
TGTGCTAGTGGTTTGGTACGTGACGGGACAGGGGGTGAGTTTACCGAAAAACTGTTTTTT
CASGLVRDGTGGEFTEKLFF
>once|TRBV12-5|-|TRBJ2-3
TGTGCTAGTGGTTTGGATGGCCGAAGCACAGATACGCAGTATTTT
CASGLDGRSTDTQYF
>-|TRBV19|-|TRBJ2-7
TGTGCCAGTAAAGATGGAGGGTTCCACGAGCAGTACTTC
CASKDGGFHEQYF
>-|TRBV13|-|TRBJ1-1
TGTGCCAGCAGCTTAACCGGATACACTGAAGCTTTCTTT
CASSLTGYTEAFF
>once|TRBV7-8|TRBD1|TRBJ2-7
TGTGCCAGCAGTGCCGGGACAGGGGGCCAAGGGAACGAGCAGTACTTC
CASSAGTGGQGNEQYF
>-|TRBV7-7|TRBD1|TRBJ2-1
TGTGCTAGCAGCTTAGTGGGACAGGGGAAGAAGGGTGAGCAGTTCTTC
CASSLVGQGKKGEQFF
>-|TRBV5-6|TRBD1|TRBJ1-1
TGTGCCAGCAGCCCGGGACAGGGATACACTGAAGCTTTCTTT
CASSPGQGYTEAFF
>-|TRBV11-1|-|TRBJ1-6
TGTGCCAGCATCGGATGGGGGGCTCAGGTTTCACCCCTCCACTTT
CASIGWGAQVSPLHF
>-|TRBV5-1|TRBD1|TRBJ2-3
TGCGCCAGCAGCTTTCGACTTACCGGGACAGCCCCAGATACGCAGTATTTT
CASSFRLTGTAPDTQYF
>-|TRBV14|TRBD1|TRBJ1-4
TGTGCGTCGAACAGGGGGCGTAATGAAAAACTGTTTTTT
CASNRGRNEKLFF
>-|TRBV19|TRBD1|TRBJ2-5
TGTGCCAGTAGTACCCCGGGACAGCAAGAGACCCAGTACTTC
CASSTPGQQETQYF
>-|TRBV5-6|-|TRBJ1-5
TGTGCCAGCAGCTTGGGATTAAGGGGGAATCAGCCCCAGCATTTT
CASSLGLRGNQPQHF
>-|TRBV28|TRBD2|TRBJ2-7
TGTGCCAGCACCAACGGACTAGCGGGGGGATACGAGCAGTACTTC
CASTNGLAGGYEQYF
>-|TRBV9|TRBD1|TRBJ1-1
TGTGCCAGCAGCTTCACAGGGGACACTGAAGCTTTCTTT
CASSFTGDTEAFF
>-|TRBV9|-|TRBJ2-3
TGTGCCAGCAGACAAGGAGGGGGGAGCACAGATACGCAGTATTTT
CASRQGGGSTDTQYF
>-|TRBV15|-|TRBJ2-1
TGTGCCACCAGCAGAGGGGGAGTAGCGGAGCCCAATGAGCAGTTCTTC
CATSRGGVAEPNEQFF
>-|TRBV6-6|TRBD1|TRBJ1-3
TGTGCCAGCAGTTACCCCGGGACAGGGGCTGGAAACACCATATATTTT
CASSYPGTGAGNTIYF
>-|TRBV4-2|TRBD2|TRBJ2-7
TGTGCCAGCAGCCAATCACCCACGCGGAGCGGGGGGGGCTACGAGCAGTACTTC
CASSQSPTRSGGGYEQYF
>-|TRBV7-2|-|TRBJ2-1
TGTGCCAGCAGCTTAGGGGCTGAGCAGTTCTTC
CASSLGAEQFF
>-|TRBV19|-|TRBJ1-2
TGTGCCAGTAGTATAGATCACACCTATGGCTACACCTTC
CASSIDHTYGYTF
>-|TRBV19|TRBD2|TRBJ2-5
TGTGCCAGTTCCCGAGAGGCTAGCGGGGGGGCTGGTGGAGAGACCCAGTACTTC
CASSREASGGAGGETQYF
>-|TRBV7-2|TRBD1|TRBJ2-7
TGTGCCAGCAGCCCCGACAGGGGAAAGTACGAGCAGTACTTC
CASSPDRGKYEQYF
>-|TRBV19|TRBD1|TRBJ2-7
TGTGCCAGTGGTTCAGGACAGGGAAGCTCCTACGAGCAGTACTTC
CASGSGQGSSYEQYF
>-|TRBV18|TRBD2|TRBJ2-5
TGTGCCAGCTCACCAGGACTAGCGGAGACCCAGTACTTC
CASSPGLAETQYF
>-|TRBV6-6|TRBD2|TRBJ2-2
TGTGCCAGCAGTTACCTACTAGCGCGTAACACCGGGGAGCTGTTTTTT
CASSYLLARNTGELFF
>-|TRBV4-1|-|TRBJ2-6
TGCGCCAGCAGCCAAGATTGGGCTCGACAGGCCCCTGGGGCCAACGTCCTGACTTTC
CASSQDWARQAPGANVLTF
>-|TRBV10-2|-|TRBJ2-2
TGCGCCAGCAGTGAGTCGCCCAGCGGGTACGCCGGGGAGCTGTTTTTT
CASSESPSGYAGELFF
>-|TRBV5-4|-|TRBJ2-7
TGTGCCAGCAGCTTGGGACACCTATACGAGCAGTACTTC
CASSLGHLYEQYF
>-|TRBV9|-|TRBJ2-7
TGTGCCAGCAGCCCAAACCAACGGGGGGAGCAGTACTTC
CASSPNQRGEQYF
>-|TRBV15|-|TRBJ1-6
TGTGCCACCAGCAGAGCTTTGGTCCGGGGGTCACCCCTCCACTTT
CATSRALVRGSPLHF